The present entry profiles one T cell receptor beta chain with its context. The sample originates from a study of cytomegalovirus exposure and HLA in healthy donors. The study ran its PCR with 60 Vbeta and 13 Jbeta primers. The table came from immunoSEQ multiplex PCR; TCRdb's copy has only in-frame clones and leaves some out. The repertoire holds approximately 130,000 clones, with around 75% as singletons. The clonotype comes from a woman aged 45-65 years in good health and CMV-seropositive. Sequencing used PBMCs.

DNA of the CDR3: TGTGCCACCAGCAGAGGGCCCCCGAGCAATCAGCCCCAGCATTTT. Translation: CATSRGPPSNQPQHF. This chain links TRBV15 with TRBJ1-5, with unresolved D. Trimming shortened V by 1 base and J by 1 base, and 8 bases separated the two germline ends. Germline loops: CDR1 LNHNV, CDR2 YYDKDF (reference sequence). The CDR3 is 15 residues long.